This T cell receptor beta chain came from a study of blood T cell repertoires in COVID-19 (TCRdb year 2020). With respect to the entire study: Samples from collaborators originated in the United States, Italy and Spain and spanned both the acute and convalescent phases of COVID-19. The samples were drawn from two sources: the first 160 participants of the ongoing ImmuneRACE study, and 1,200 or so subjects contributed by 6 global collaborators. The sample metadata nearly always contained a de-identified subject ID, COVID-19 status, age in years and sex. Where available, HLA class I and class II types were obtained from metadata supplied by the sample provider rather than from assay-based typing. The prospective study material was composed of cDNA or gDNA derived from T cells, B-cell-depleted T cells, or PBMCs. Subjects who had been exposed to COVID-19, were actively infected with it, or had recovered from it provided the deeply sampled blood TCRbeta repertoires that made up the dataset. The repertoires were released in a freely available public database meant as a resource for research on the immune response to SARS-CoV-2. Study-wide conclusions, independent of this receptor: Clinical and demographic metadata were provided uncurated, with the amount varying by source and participant.

Relative to germline, V is missing 2 bases and J is missing 0 bases, with 6 bases of the junction outside any gene match. CDR1 LNHDA and CDR2 SQIVND are derived from the germline V gene (reference sequence). Measured from the cysteine to the phenylalanine, the CDR3 is 16 residues long. Only the CDR3 part of the read is kept: 48 bases, read in frame from the first base. TCRbeta CDR3 regions were amplified from genomic DNA by means of the immunoSEQ Assay, a bias-controlled multiplex PCR. As for the authors' bioinformatics: The number of nucleated cells in each sample was estimated from the amplification of reference gene primers within the assay. To quantify the absolute abundance of each unique TCRbeta CDR3 rearrangement, sequence reads were collapsed and filtered. For each sample, productive Simpson clonality was calculated as the square root of Simpson's diversity index across productive rearrangements. Imported from immuneACCESS, the table was reduced by TCRdb to in-frame sequences with V and J called. These copies leave out some clones; in studies compared against another copy, an unresolved V gene accounts for under half, and the cause of the remainder is not known. The V and J calls and clone size were taken over from that table, and D and trimming were inferred from the DNA. For this sample the table gives approximately 300,000 clones, of which around 83% were detected only once. The ten largest clonotypes hold about 1.2% of the sample.

Each collaborating institution followed its own protocols to collect whole blood in K2EDTA tubes. Collaborator samples were shipped for TCRbeta analysis as frozen whole blood, isolated PBMCs, or DNA extracted from either sample type. In regard to this clone: No antigen is known for it. Base qualities were left out, and no much larger clone turns up one base away.

The chain is made from TRBV19 and TRBJ1-2; 7 middle bases align to TRBD1. The clonotype was recovered from a woman aged 45-59 years with acute or convalescent COVID-19. Sequencing was done on a sample of peripheral blood. The nucleotide sequence reads TGTGCCAGTAGTATAACTTGGACAGGATCTAACTATGGCTACACCTTC. This yields the protein CASSITWTGSNYGYTF.